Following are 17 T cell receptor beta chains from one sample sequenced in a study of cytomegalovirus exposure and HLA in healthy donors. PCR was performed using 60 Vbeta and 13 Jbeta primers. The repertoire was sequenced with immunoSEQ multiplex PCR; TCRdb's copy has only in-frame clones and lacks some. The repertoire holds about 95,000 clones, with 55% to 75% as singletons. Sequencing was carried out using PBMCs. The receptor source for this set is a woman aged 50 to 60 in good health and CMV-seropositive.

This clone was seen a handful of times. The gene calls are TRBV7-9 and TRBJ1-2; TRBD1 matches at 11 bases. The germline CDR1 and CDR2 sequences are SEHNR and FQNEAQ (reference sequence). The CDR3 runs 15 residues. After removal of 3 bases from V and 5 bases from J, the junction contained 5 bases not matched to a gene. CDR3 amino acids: CASSFGQGADYGYTF. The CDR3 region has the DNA TGTGCCAGCAGCTTCGGACAGGGGGCGGATTATGGCTACACCTTC. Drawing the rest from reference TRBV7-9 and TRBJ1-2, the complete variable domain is DTGVSQNPRHKITKRGQNVTFRCDPISEHNRLYWYRQTLGQGPEFLTYFQNEAQLEKSRLLSDRFSAERPKGSFSTLEIQRTEQGDSAMYLCASSFGQGADYGYTFGSGTRLTVV.

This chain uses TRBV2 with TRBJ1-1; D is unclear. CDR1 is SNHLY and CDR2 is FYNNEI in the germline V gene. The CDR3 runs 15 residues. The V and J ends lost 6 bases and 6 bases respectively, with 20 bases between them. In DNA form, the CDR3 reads TGTGCCAGCAGGCAGAAAGGAACCTCAGCGGCTGAAGCTTTCTTT. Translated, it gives CASRQKGTSAAEAFF. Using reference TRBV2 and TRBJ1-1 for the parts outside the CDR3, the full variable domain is EPEVTQTPSHQVTQMGQEVILRCVPISNHLYFYWYRQILGQKVEFLVSFYNNEISEKSEIFDDQFSVERPDGSNFTLKIRSTKLEDSAMYFCASRQKGTSAAEAFFGQGTRLTVV.

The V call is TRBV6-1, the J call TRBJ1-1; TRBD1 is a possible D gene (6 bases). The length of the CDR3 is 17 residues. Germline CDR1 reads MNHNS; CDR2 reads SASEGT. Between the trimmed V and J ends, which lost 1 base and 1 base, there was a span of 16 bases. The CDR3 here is CASSEGSGLGANTEAFF. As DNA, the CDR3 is TGTGCCAGCAGTGAAGGGTCAGGGCTGGGGGCGAACACTGAAGCTTTCTTT.

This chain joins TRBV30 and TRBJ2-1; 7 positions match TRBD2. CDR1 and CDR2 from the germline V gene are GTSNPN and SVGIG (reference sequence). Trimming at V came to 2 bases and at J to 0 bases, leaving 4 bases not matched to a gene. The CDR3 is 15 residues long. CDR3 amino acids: CAWSRLASSYNEQFF. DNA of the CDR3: TGTGCCTGGAGTAGACTAGCTAGCTCCTACAATGAGCAGTTCTTC.

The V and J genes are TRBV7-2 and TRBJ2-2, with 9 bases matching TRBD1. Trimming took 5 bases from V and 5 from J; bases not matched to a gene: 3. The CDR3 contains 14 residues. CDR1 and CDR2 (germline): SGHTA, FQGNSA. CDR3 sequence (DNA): TGTGCCAGCAGCCCCGACAGGGGGACCGGGGAGCTGTTTTTT. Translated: CASSPDRGTGELFF.

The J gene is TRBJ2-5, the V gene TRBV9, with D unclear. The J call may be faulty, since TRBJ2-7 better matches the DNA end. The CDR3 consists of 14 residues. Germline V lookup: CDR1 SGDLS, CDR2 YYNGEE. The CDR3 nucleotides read TGTGCCAGCAGCGTAGGGTCTTGGGGCTACGAGCAGTACTTC. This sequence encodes CASSVGSWGYEQYF.

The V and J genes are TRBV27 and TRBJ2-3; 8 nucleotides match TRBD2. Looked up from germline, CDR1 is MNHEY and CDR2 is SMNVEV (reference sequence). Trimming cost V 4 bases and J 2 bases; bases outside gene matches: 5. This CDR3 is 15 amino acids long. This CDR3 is CASSSAGDPTDTQYF. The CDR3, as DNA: TGTGCCAGCAGTTCAGCGGGGGACCCCACAGATACGCAGTATTTT.

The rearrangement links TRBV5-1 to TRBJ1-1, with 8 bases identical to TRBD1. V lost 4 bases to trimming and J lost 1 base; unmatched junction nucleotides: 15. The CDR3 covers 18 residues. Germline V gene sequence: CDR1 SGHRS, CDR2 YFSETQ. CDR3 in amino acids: CASSPKTGQVVANTEAFF. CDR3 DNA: TGCGCCAGCAGCCCAAAAACGGGACAGGTTGTCGCGAACACTGAAGCTTTCTTT.

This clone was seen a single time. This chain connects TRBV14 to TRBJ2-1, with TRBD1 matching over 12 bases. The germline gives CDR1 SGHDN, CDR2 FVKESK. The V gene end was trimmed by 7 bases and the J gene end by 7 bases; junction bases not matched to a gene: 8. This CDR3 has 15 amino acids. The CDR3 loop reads CASTPGQGARNEQFF. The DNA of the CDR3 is TGTGCCAGCACCCCGGGACAGGGGGCGCGGAATGAGCAGTTCTTC.

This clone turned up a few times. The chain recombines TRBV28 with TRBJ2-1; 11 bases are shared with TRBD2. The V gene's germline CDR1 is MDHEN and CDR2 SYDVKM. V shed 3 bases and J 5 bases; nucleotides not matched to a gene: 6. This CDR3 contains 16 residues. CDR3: CASSFSGRAWDNEQFF. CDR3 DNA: TGTGCCAGCAGTTTTAGCGGGAGGGCCTGGGACAATGAGCAGTTCTTC.

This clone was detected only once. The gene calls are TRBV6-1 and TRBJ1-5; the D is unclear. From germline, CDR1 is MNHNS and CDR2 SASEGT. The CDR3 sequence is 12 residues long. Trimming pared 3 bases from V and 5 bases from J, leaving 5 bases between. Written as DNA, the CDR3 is TGTGCCAGCAGTGACCGTTATCAGCCCCAGCATTTT. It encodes CASSDRYQPQHF.

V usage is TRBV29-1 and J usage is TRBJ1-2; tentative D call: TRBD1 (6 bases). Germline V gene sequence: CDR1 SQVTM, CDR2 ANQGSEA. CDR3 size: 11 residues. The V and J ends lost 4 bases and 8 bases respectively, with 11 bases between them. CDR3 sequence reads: CSVAGEGGYTF. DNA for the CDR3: TGCAGCGTTGCAGGGGAGGGAGGCTACACCTTC.

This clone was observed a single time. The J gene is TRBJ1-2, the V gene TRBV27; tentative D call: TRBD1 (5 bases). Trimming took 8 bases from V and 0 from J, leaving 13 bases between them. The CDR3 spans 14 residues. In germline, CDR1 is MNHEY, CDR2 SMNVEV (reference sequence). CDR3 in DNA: TGTGCCAGCTCTCACAGGTCAACTAACTATGGCTACACCTTC. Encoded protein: CASSHRSTNYGYTF.

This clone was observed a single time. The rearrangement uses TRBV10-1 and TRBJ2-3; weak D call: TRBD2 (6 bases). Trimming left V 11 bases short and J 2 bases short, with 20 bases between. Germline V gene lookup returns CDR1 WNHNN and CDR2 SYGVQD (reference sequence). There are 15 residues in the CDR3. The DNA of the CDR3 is TGCGCCCGGGACTCACTCATAGCCCTCACAGATACGCAGTATTTT. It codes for CARDSLIALTDTQYF.

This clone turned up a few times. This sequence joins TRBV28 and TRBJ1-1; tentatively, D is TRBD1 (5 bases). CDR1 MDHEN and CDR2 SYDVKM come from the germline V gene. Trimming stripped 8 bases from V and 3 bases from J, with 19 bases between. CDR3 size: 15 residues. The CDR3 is CASLPFAGEDTEAFF. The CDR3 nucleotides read TGTGCCAGCCTCCCGTTCGCGGGGGAGGACACTGAAGCTTTCTTT. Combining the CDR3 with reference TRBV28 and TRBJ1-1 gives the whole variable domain DVKVTQSSRYLVKRTGEKVFLECVQDMDHENMFWYRQDPGLGLRLIYFSYDVKMKEKGDIPEGYSVSREKKERFSLILESASTNQTSMYLCASLPFAGEDTEAFFGQGTRLTVV.

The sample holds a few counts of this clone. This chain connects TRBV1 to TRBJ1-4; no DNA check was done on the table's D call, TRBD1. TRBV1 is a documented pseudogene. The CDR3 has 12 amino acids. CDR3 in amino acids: CTTGGPLEKLFF. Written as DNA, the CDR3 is TGCACCACAGGGGGGCCTTTAGAAAAACTGTTTTTT.

CDR3 DNA sequence: TGTGCCAGCAGCTTAGCCCCTCAGGGGGCAGGTGGGGCCAACGTCCTGACTTTC. Translating gives CASSLAPQGAGGANVLTF. This sequence joins TRBV7-3 and TRBJ2-6; 8 nucleotides agree with TRBD1. CDR1 is SGHTA, CDR2 FQGTGA, per germline. The CDR3 contains 18 residues. The junction had 9 bases not matched to a gene; V was cut back by 2 bases and J by 3 bases.